Below, one T cell receptor (beta chain) is given with its context. This clone was counted a few times. Its antigen is not yet known. No much larger clone exists at a distance of one base, and base qualities are not known. V gives up 1 base and J gives up 7 bases, and the segment between their germline ends measures 4 bases. Sequences LGHDT (CDR1) and YNNKEL (CDR2) are obtained from the germline V gene (reference sequence). From the cysteine through the phenylalanine, the CDR3 covers 11 amino acids. The kept DNA is CDR3 alone, 33 bases in frame from the first base. This specimen comes from a study of T cell responses to AZD1222 COVID-19 vaccine (dated by TCRdb to the early 2020s). The study in broad terms: A total of 233 trial participants underwent TCR sequencing, of whom nearly 210 had received two doses of AZD1222 and about 25 had received two doses of the MenACWY control vaccine. Trial participants were enrolled by age into 18-55, 56-69 and 70-plus year subgroups, with roughly 150, 30 and 60 TCR-sequenced participants respectively. Study-level results and caveats: Vaccine-associated CD4 TCRs spanned the whole spike protein, with dominant responses in regions 160-218 and 743-854. Most participants were white British and females outnumbered males, and the authors suggested that clonal diversity may have been underestimated. After two AZD1222 doses, spike-specific TCR breadth and depth were significantly higher than at day 0 and than in MenACWY recipients. Reportedly, close to half of the unique spike-specific TCRs recognized epitopes lying outside the regions that are mutated in the B.1.351 and B.1.1.7 variants. Because no samples from the day 14 peak response were available, repertoires could be characterized only after the peak T cell response. Conclusions about previously exposed vaccinees are limited, since just a handful of AZD1222 recipients were seropositive for SARS-CoV-2 at baseline. In the small 56-69-year group, the increase in depth fell short of significance, most likely because of low power.

What the time point label conveys for this sample: baseline before first vaccination. Read against the paper, the sample's treatment or condition label means: meningococcal conjugate vaccine given as trial control. Vaccinee samples were obtained from the UK trials COV001 and COV002, which included a single-blind randomized controlled phase 2/3 trial of AZD1222 (ChAdOx1 nCoV-19) in healthy adults. For TCRbeta chain sequencing, PBMC samples were collected from trial participants at day 0 and at day 28 after the second dose. The CDR3 regions of human TCRbeta chains were analyzed by immunosequencing. Under the source paper's analysis protocol: TCRs in the repertoires were matched against a reference library of SARS-CoV-2-specific TCRs that had been generated with the MIRA antigen-specificity platform. Breadth was defined as the fraction of unique TCRs that were SARS-CoV-2-associated, and depth was defined as the fraction of total T cells that were SARS-CoV-2-associated. Using the MIRA data, each spike-specific TCR was mapped to the spike region that the TCR reacts to and placed in a CD4 or CD8 class. Log10-transformed breadth and depth values were compared by one-way ANOVA with Sidak's multiple comparisons tests. Not all clones reach the TCRdb copy of this immuneACCESS table, which keeps in-frame sequences only. Checked studies attribute under half of the gap to unresolved V genes and leave the rest unexplained. V and J calls and clone size come straight from that table; D and trimming were deduced from the DNA. For this sample there are 120,000 to 150,000 clones; around four fifths appear just once. The top ten hold 3.5% to 5% of the sample.

The rearranged segments are TRBV3-1 (or the pseudogene TRBV3-2) and TRBJ1-2; a confident D gene designation cannot be given. This specimen consisted of peripheral blood, obtained on day 0 of MenACWY control vaccination. This clonotype originated in an adult in good health. The DNA sequence is as follows: TGTGCCAGCAGCCAAGGGTTTGGCTACACCTTC. This is translated as CASSQGFGYTF.